These 17 T cell receptor beta chains were sequenced from one sample in a study of T cell responses to AZD1222 COVID-19 vaccine. Measured with immunoSEQ multiplex PCR; TCRdb has only the in-frame clones, and not every one. This table holds more than 85,000 clones, about 90% found once. This material consisted of peripheral blood, taken on day 0 of AZD1222 vaccination. These receptors originate from an adult in good health.

This rearrangement joins TRBV6-2 or TRBV6-3 to TRBJ1-3; D unclear. CDR3 length equals 14 residues. Germline loops: CDR1 MNHEY, CDR2 SVGEGT. Trimming took off 2 bases at V and 1 base at J, with 6 bases between the two ends. The CDR3: CASSYAGSGNTIYF. CDR3 bases: TGTGCCAGCAGTTACGCGGGGTCTGGAAACACCATATATTTT.

The chain links TRBV5-6 to TRBJ1-4; 9 nucleotides match TRBD1. Per the germline V gene, CDR1 is SGHDT and CDR2 is YYEEEE. Trimming removed 2 bases from V and 5 bases from J; junction bases left unmatched: 4. CDR3 length: 15 amino acids. In DNA form, the CDR3 reads TGTGCCAGCAGCTTCGTCGACAGGGGGAATGAAAAACTGTTTTTT. This codes for CASSFVDRGNEKLFF.

This clone was found once. The gene calls are TRBV2 and TRBJ2-7, with D perhaps matching TRBD1 (6 bases). There are 16 residues in the CDR3. Trimming removed 2 bases from V and 6 bases from J, with 20 bases in between. Germline V lookup: CDR1 SNHLY, CDR2 FYNNEI. This chain's CDR3 is CASSERRSGLGAEQYF. For the CDR3, the DNA is TGTGCCAGCAGTGAACGCCGGTCCGGATTGGGGGCCGAGCAGTACTTC. The whole variable domain, filled in from reference TRBV2 and TRBJ2-7, reads EPEVTQTPSHQVTQMGQEVILRCVPISNHLYFYWYRQILGQKVEFLVSFYNNEISEKSEIFDDQFSVERPDGSNFTLKIRSTKLEDSAMYFCASSERRSGLGAEQYFGPGTRLTVT.

The gene calls are TRBV9 and TRBJ2-3; no reliable D call. This CDR3 has 17 amino acids. Germline values: CDR1 SGDLS, CDR2 YYNGEE. Trimming pared 3 bases from V and 2 bases from J, leaving 19 bases between. The CDR3 reads CASSAPRTAYPTDTQYF. The CDR3 DNA reads TGTGCCAGCAGCGCCCCCCGGACGGCTTACCCCACAGATACGCAGTATTTT.

This clone was found once. The V and J genes are TRBV19 and TRBJ2-2, with 7 nucleotides matching TRBD2. Germline assignment: CDR1 LNHDA and CDR2 SQIVND (reference sequence). The CDR3 covers 18 residues. V lost 5 bases, J lost 2 bases, and 14 bases stayed unmatched. The CDR3 DNA reads TGTGCCAGTAGTCTTCCCCGCGGGGAGCGGGGAAACACCGGGGAGCTGTTTTTT. Residues: CASSLPRGERGNTGELFF.

The chain employs TRBV4-1 and TRBJ2-7; 9 positions agree with TRBD1. V dropped 4 bases and J dropped 3; count of bases not matched to a gene: 1. The CDR3 spans 13 residues. CDR1 and CDR2 from the germline V gene are MGHRA and YSYEKL. DNA of the CDR3: TGCGCCAGCAGCCGGGACAGGGACTACGAGCAGTACTTC. Protein sequence: CASSRDRDYEQYF.

This clone is a singleton in its sample. The CDR3 sequence: CATTLGGSYNSPLHF. The DNA of the CDR3 is TGTGCCACGACCCTGGGGGGCTCCTATAATTCACCCCTCCACTTT. This chain joins TRBV19 and TRBJ1-6; D might be TRBD1 (5 bases). CDR1 is LNHDA, CDR2 SQIVND, per germline (reference sequence). V gave up 10 bases and J gave up 0 bases, with 13 bases separating them. CDR3 length equals 15 residues.

The chain uses TRBV19 and TRBJ2-1; a weak D match, TRBD1 (6 bases). In germline, CDR1 is LNHDA, CDR2 SQIVND (reference sequence). The CDR3 runs 16 residues. Deletions cut 6 bases from V and 7 bases from J, with 22 bases between. CDR3 in DNA: TGTGCCAGTAGCCCATGGGGACAACAGGGATCTAATGAGCAGTTCTTC. It encodes CASSPWGQQGSNEQFF.

V and J are TRBV19 and TRBJ1-3; D unclear. The germline CDR1 and CDR2 sequences are LNHDA and SQIVND (reference sequence). This CDR3 is 12 amino acids long. V was trimmed by 9 bases and J by 0 bases, leaving 6 bases between them. CDR3 bases: TGTGCCAGCGAGAGCTCTGGAAACACCATATATTTT. Translating gives CASESSGNTIYF.

The chain employs TRBV28 and TRBJ1-3; TRBD1 might be the D (5 bases). The CDR3 has 14 residues. The germline V gene encodes CDR1 MDHEN and CDR2 SYDVKM. V lost 6 bases to trimming and J lost 0 bases, with 9 bases between them. CDR3 DNA sequence: TGTGCCAGCAGGATACAGGTCTCTGGAAACACCATATATTTT. Its protein is CASRIQVSGNTIYF.

The V gene is TRBV7-8, the J gene TRBJ1-2; unclear D gene. Trimming cost V 3 bases and J 5 bases, with 10 bases left between them. Germline V gene sequence: CDR1 SGHVS, CDR2 FQNEAQ. The CDR3 totals 13 residues. The CDR3: CASSFGVGYGYTF. The CDR3 DNA reads TGTGCCAGCAGCTTTGGGGTGGGATATGGCTACACCTTC.

This chain links TRBV9 with TRBJ1-2, with 8 bases lining up with TRBD1. Germline assignment: CDR1 SGDLS and CDR2 YYNGEE. The CDR3 contains 16 residues. The ends lost 4 bases at V and 4 bases at J; junction bases unmatched: 12. CDR3 region: CASSNKGTGLIYGYTF. The DNA of the CDR3 is TGTGCCAGCAGCAATAAGGGGACAGGTCTCATCTATGGCTACACCTTC.

The rearrangement joins TRBV11-1 to TRBJ2-7, with D possibly matching TRBD2 (5 bases). V was clipped by 3 bases and J by 0 bases, with 6 bases between them. The CDR3 runs to 13 residues. Per germline, CDR1 SGHAT and CDR2 FQDESV (reference sequence). The CDR3, as DNA: TGTGCCAGCAGCTTTGGGAGCTCCTACGAGCAGTACTTC. Amino acid sequence: CASSFGSSYEQYF.

The chain uses TRBV2 and TRBJ1-4; TRBD1 aligns across 10 bases. The V gene's germline CDR1 is SNHLY and CDR2 FYNNEI. Trimming at V came to 6 bases and at J to 8 bases, leaving 9 bases not matched to a gene. CDR3 length: 15 amino acids. CDR3 DNA sequence: TGTGCCAGCAGGGGGGACAGGGGTTTGTGGGAAAAACTGTTTTTT. Amino acids: CASRGDRGLWEKLFF. The variable domain in full, completed from reference TRBV2 and TRBJ1-4, reads EPEVTQTPSHQVTQMGQEVILRCVPISNHLYFYWYRQILGQKVEFLVSFYNNEISEKSEIFDDQFSVERPDGSNFTLKIRSTKLEDSAMYFCASRGDRGLWEKLFFGSGTQLSVL.

The chain links TRBV7-9 to TRBJ1-1, with TRBD1 as a possible D gene (6 bases). This CDR3 spans 13 amino acids. Germline values: CDR1 SEHNR, CDR2 FQNEAQ (reference sequence). V was clipped by 5 bases and J by 5 bases, with 12 bases between them. The CDR3 nucleotides are TGTGCCAGCAGCACAGGGTTTGGGACTGAAGCTTTCTTT. The encoded protein is CASSTGFGTEAFF. The full variable domain, in which reference TRBV7-9 and TRBJ1-1 provide the parts outside the CDR3, is DTGVSQNPRHKITKRGQNVTFRCDPISEHNRLYWYRQTLGQGPEFLTYFQNEAQLEKSRLLSDRFSAERPKGSFSTLEIQRTEQGDSAMYLCASSTGFGTEAFFGQGTRLTVV.

The rearrangement links TRBV7-2 to TRBJ1-3; D possibly corresponds to TRBD1 (6 bases). Deletions cut 5 bases from V and 8 bases from J, with 22 bases between. The CDR3 covers 16 residues. CDR1 and CDR2 (germline): SGHTA, FQGNSA. CDR3 sequence (DNA): TGTGCCAGCAGCCCTAGGGTTCAGGGGCCGGGTGACACCATATATTTT. It codes for CASSPRVQGPGDTIYF.

The CDR3 spells CSVEGTSGRGADEQYF. The CDR3 DNA reads TGCAGCGTTGAGGGGACTAGCGGGAGAGGGGCTGACGAGCAGTACTTC. V gene TRBV29-1 combines with J gene TRBJ2-7; TRBD2 matches at 14 bases. This CDR3 is 16 amino acids long. Germline V gene lookup returns CDR1 SQVTM and CDR2 ANQGSEA. The junction had 9 bases not matched to a gene; V was cut back by 3 bases and J by 5 bases.